This T cell receptor beta chain was captured in a study of T cells in Graves' hyperthyroidism and ophthalmopathy. This clonotype was recorded at least ten times. TCR beta CDR3 regions were amplified from RNA. Researchers ran a first-round RT-PCR on the TCR CDR3 using the HTBI primer set. From the multiplex PCR reads, TCRdb called clonotypes with MiXCR, one entry per CDR3 protein. The sample has hundreds of thousands of distinct CDR3 sequences, approximately 23% seen once; the top ten hold approximately 35%. CDR1 is SGHRS and CDR2 is YFSETQ in the germline V gene. The CDR3 length is 15 residues. V shed 0 bases, J shed 4 bases, and the junction held 4 bases outside the gene matches.

Material: blood. V and J are TRBV5-1 and TRBJ2-7, with TRBD1 matching over 10 bases. The origin of this receptor is a middle-aged woman with Graves' ophthalmopathy. The CDR3 spells CASSLGQGADYEQYF. CDR3 bases: TGCGCCAGCAGCTTGGGACAGGGGGCCGATTACGAGCAGTACTTC. The full variable domain, with the rest looked up from reference TRBV5-1 and TRBJ2-7, is KAGVTQTPRYLIKTRGQQVTLSCSPISGHRSVSWYQQTPGQGLQFLFEYFSETQRNKGNFPGRFSGRQFSNSRSEMNVSTLELGDSALYLCASSLGQGADYEQYFGPGTRLTVT.